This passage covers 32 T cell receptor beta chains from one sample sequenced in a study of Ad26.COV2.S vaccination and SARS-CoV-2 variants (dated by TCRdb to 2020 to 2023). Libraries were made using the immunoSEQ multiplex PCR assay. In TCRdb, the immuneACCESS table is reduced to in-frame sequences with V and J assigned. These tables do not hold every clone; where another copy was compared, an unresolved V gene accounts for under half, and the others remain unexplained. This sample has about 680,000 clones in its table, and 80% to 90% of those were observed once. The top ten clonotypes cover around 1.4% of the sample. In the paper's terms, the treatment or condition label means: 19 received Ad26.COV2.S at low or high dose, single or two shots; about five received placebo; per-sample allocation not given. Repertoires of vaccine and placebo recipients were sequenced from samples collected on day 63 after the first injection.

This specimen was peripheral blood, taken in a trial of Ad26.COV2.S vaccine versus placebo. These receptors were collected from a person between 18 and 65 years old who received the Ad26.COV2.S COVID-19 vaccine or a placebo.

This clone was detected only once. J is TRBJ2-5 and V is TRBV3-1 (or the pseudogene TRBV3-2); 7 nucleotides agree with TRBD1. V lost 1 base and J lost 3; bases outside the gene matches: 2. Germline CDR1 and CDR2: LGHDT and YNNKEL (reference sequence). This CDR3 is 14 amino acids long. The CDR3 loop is CASSQVGTEETQYF. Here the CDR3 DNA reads TGTGCCAGCAGCCAAGTTGGGACAGAAGAGACCCAGTACTTC.

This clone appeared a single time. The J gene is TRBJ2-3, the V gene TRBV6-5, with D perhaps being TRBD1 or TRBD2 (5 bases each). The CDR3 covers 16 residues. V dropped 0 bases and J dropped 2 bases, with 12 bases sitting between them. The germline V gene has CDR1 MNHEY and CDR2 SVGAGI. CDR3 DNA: TGTGCCAGCAGTTACTCGACCGGGACGGCCACAGATACGCAGTATTTT. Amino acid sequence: CASSYSTGTATDTQYF.

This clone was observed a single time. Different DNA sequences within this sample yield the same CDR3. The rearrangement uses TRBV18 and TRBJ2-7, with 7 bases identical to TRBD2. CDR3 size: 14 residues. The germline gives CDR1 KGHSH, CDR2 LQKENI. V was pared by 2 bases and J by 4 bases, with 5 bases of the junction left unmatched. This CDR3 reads CASSPGGSRYEQYF. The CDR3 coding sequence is TGTGCCAGCTCACCAGGCGGGAGCAGGTACGAGCAGTACTTC. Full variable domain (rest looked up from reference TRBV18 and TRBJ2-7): NAGVMQNPRHLVRRRGQEARLRCSPMKGHSHVYWYRQLPEEGLKFMVYLQKENIIDESGMPKERFSAEFPKEGPSILRIQQVVRGDSAAYFCASSPGGSRYEQYFGPGTRLTVT.

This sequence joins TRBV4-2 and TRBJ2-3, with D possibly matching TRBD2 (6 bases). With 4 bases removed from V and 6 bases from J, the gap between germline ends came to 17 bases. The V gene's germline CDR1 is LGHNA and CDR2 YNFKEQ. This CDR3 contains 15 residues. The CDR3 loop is CASSRPGLMPDTQYF. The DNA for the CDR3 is TGTGCCAGCAGCCGCCCGGGACTTATGCCCGATACGCAGTATTTT.

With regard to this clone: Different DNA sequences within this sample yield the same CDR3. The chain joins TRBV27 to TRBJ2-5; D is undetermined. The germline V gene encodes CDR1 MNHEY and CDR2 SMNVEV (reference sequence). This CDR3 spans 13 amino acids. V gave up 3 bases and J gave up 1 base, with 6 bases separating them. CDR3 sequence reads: CASSFGGQETQYF. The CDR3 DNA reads TGTGCCAGCAGTTTTGGCGGCCAAGAGACCCAGTACTTC.

The CDR3 sequence is CASSRASGRETQYF. The CDR3, as DNA: TGTGCCAGCTCTCGGGCTAGCGGCAGGGAGACCCAGTACTTC. V is TRBV9 and J is TRBJ2-5; 7 bases map to TRBD2. This CDR3 comprises 14 residues. The V gene's germline CDR1 is SGDLS and CDR2 YYNGEE. Trimming cost V 7 bases and J 5 bases; bases outside gene matches: 11.

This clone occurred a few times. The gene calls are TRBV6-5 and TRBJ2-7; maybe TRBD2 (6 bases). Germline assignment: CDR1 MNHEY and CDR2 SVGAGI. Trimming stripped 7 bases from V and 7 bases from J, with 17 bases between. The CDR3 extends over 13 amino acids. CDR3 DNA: TGTGCCAGCACAACGCGGAGGGGAATGGAGCAGTACTTC. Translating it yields CASTTRRGMEQYF.

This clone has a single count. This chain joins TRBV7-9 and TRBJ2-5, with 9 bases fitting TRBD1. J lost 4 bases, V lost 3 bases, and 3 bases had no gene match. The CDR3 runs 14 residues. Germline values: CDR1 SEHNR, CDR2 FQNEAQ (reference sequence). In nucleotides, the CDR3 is TGTGCCAGCAGCTTCGGGACAGGGCGAGAGACCCAGTACTTC. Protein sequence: CASSFGTGRETQYF.

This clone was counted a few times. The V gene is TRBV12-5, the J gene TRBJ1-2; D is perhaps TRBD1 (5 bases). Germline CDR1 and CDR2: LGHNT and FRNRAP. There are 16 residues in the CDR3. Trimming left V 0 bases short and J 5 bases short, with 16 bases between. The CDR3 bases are TGTGCTAGTGGTTTGGTGGCGCCAGGGAGAGGGTATGGCTACACCTTC. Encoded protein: CASGLVAPGRGYGYTF. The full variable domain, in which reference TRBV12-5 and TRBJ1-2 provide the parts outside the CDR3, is DARVTQTPRHKVTEMGQEVTMRCQPILGHNTVFWYRQTMMQGLELLAYFRNRAPLDDSGMPKDRFSAEMPDATLATLKIQPSEPRDSAVYFCASGLVAPGRGYGYTFGSGTRLTVV.

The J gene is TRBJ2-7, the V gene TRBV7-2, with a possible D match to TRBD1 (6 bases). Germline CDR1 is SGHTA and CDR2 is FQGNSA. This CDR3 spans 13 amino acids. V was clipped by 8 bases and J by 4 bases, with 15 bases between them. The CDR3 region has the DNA TGTGCCAGCCGCAGGGACACGGAATACGAGCAGTACTTC. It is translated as CASRRDTEYEQYF.

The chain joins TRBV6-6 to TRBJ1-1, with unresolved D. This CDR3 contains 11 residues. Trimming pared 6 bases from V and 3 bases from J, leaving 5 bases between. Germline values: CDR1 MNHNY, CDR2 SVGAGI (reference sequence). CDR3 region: CASRDYTEAFF. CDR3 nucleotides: TGTGCCAGCAGGGACTACACTGAAGCTTTCTTT.

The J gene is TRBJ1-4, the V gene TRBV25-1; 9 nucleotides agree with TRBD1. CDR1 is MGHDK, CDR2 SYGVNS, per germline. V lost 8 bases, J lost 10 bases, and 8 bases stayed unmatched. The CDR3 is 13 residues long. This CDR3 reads CASGGQGSGKLFF. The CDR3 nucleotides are TGTGCCAGCGGCGGACAGGGGAGCGGAAAACTGTTTTTT.

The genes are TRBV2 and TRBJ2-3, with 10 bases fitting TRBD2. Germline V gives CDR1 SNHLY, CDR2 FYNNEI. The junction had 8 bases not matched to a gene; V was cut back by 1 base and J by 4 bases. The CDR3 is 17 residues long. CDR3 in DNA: TGTGCCAGCAGTGAAGGGACTAGCGGCTCTGGGGCAGATACGCAGTATTTT. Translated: CASSEGTSGSGADTQYF.

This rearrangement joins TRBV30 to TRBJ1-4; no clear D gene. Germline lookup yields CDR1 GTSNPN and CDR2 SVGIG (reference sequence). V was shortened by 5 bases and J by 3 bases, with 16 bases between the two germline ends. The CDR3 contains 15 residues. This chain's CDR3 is CAWGSIGLSNEKLFF. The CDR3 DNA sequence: TGTGCCTGGGGTTCTATCGGACTCTCTAATGAAAAACTGTTTTTT.

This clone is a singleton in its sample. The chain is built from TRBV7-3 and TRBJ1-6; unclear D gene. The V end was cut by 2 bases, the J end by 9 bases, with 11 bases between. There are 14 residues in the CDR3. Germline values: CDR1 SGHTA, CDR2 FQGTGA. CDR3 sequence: CASSLGVAASPLHF. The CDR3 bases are TGTGCCAGCAGCTTAGGGGTAGCGGCTTCACCCCTCCACTTT.

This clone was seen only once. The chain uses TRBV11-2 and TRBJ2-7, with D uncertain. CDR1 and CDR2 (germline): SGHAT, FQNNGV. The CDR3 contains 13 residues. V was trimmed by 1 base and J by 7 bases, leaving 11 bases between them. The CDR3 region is CASSLVEMGEQYF. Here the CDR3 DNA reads TGTGCCAGCAGCTTAGTTGAGATGGGGGAGCAGTACTTC.

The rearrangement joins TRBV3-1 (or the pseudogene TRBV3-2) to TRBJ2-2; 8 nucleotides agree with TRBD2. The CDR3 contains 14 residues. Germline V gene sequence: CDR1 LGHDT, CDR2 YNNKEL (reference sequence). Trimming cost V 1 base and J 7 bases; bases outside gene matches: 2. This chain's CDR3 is CASSQAGTSGELFF. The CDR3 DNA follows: TGTGCCAGCAGCCAAGCCGGGACTAGCGGGGAGCTGTTTTTT.

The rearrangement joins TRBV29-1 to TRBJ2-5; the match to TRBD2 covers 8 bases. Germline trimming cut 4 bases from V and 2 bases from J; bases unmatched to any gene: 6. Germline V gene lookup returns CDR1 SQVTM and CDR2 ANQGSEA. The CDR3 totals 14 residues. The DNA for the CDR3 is TGCAGCGTTGTAGTAGCGGGGACACAAGAGACCCAGTACTTC. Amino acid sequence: CSVVVAGTQETQYF.

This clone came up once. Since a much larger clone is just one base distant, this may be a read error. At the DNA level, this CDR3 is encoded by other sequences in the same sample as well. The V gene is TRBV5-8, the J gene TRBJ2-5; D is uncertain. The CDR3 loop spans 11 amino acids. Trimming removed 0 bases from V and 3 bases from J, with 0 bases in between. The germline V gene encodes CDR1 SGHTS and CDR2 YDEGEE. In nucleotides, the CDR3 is TGTGCCAGCAGCTTGGAAGAGACCCAGTACTTC. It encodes CASSLEETQYF.

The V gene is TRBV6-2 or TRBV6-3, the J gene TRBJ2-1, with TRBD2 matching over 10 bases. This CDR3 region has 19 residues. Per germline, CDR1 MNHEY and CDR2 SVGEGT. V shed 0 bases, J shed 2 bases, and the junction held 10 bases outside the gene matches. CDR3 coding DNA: TGTGCCAGCAGTTACTCGCCGGATAGCGGGGGGCCCACCTACAATGAGCAGTTCTTC. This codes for CASSYSPDSGGPTYNEQFF.

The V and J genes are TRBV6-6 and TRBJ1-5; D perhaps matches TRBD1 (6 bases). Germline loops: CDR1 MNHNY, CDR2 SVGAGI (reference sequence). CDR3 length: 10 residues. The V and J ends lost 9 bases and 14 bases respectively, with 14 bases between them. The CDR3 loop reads CASGTNREHF. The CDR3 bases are TGTGCCAGTGGAACGAACAGGGAGCATTTT.

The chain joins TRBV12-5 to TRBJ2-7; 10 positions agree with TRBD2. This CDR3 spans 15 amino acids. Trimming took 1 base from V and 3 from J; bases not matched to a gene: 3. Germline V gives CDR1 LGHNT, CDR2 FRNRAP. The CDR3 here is CASGLAGTSDYEQYF. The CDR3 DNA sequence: TGTGCTAGTGGTTTGGCAGGGACTAGCGACTACGAGCAGTACTTC. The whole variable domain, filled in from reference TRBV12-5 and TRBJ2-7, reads DARVTQTPRHKVTEMGQEVTMRCQPILGHNTVFWYRQTMMQGLELLAYFRNRAPLDDSGMPKDRFSAEMPDATLATLKIQPSEPRDSAVYFCASGLAGTSDYEQYFGPGTRLTVT.

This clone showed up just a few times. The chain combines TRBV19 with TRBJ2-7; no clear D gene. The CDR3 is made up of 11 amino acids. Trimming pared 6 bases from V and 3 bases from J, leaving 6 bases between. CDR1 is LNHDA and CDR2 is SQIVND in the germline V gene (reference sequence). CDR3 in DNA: TGTGCCAGTAGCGGCGGCTACGAGCAGTACTTC. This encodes CASSGGYEQYF.

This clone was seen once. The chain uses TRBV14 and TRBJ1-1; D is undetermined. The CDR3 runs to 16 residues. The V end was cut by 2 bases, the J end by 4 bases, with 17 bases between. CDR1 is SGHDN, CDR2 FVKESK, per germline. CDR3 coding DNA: TGTGCCAGCAGCCAACTCCTCCGGGTGGGGAGCACTGAAGCTTTCTTT. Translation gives CASSQLLRVGSTEAFF.

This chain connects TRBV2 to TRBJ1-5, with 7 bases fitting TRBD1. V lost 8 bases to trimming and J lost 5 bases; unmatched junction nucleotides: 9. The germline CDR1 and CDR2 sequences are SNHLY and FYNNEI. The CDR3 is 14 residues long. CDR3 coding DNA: TGTGCCAGCTCTGGACAGGCGATTCATCAGCCCCAGCATTTT. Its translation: CASSGQAIHQPQHF.

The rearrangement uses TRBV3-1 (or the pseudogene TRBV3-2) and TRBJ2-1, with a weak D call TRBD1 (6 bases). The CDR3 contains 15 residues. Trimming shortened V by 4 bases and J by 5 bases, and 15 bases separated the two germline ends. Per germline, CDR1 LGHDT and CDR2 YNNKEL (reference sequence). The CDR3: CASSPQDGGHNEQFF. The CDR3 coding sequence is TGTGCCAGCAGCCCTCAAGATGGGGGCCACAATGAGCAGTTCTTC.

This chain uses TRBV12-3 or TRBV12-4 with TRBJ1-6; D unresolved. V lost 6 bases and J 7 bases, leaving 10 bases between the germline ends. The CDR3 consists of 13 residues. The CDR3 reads CASSYTRNSPLHF. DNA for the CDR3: TGTGCCAGCAGCTACACGAGGAATTCACCCCTCCACTTT.

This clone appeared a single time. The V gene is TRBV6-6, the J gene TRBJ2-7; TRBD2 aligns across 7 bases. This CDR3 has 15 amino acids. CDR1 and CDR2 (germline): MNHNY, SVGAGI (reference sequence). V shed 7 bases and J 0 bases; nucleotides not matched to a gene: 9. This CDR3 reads CASTIHGGNSYEQYF. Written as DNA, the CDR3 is TGTGCCAGCACCATCCACGGGGGGAACTCCTACGAGCAGTACTTC.

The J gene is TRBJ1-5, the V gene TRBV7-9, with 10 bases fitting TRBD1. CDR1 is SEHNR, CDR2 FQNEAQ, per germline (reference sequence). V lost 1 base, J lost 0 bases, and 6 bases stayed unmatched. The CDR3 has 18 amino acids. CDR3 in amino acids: CASSLEMGQGYSNQPQHF. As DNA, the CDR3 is TGTGCCAGCAGCTTAGAGATGGGACAGGGGTATAGCAATCAGCCCCAGCATTTT.

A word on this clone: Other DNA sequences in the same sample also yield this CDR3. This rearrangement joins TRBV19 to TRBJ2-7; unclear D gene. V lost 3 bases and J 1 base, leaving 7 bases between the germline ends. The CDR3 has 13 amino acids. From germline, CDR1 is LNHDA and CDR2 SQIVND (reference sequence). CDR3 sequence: CASSIGSSYEQYF. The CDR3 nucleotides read TGTGCCAGTAGTATTGGATCTTCCTACGAGCAGTACTTC.

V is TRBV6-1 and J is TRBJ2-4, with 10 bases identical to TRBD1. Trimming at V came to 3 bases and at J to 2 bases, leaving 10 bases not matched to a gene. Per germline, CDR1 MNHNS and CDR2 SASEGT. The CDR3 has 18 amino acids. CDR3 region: CASSEGTGAGVTKNIQYF. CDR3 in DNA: TGTGCCAGCAGTGAGGGGACAGGGGCGGGAGTAACCAAAAACATTCAGTACTTC.

DNA of the CDR3: TGTGCCAGTAACAACGGCCTGAAAGAGACCCAGTACTTC. Encoded protein: CASNNGLKETQYF. This chain joins TRBV19 and TRBJ2-5; no clear D gene. The CDR3 has 13 amino acids. Trimming shortened V by 7 bases and J by 3 bases, and 12 bases separated the two germline ends. CDR1 and CDR2 (germline): LNHDA, SQIVND (reference sequence).